A single sample is the source of the 3 T cell receptor beta chains below, sequenced in a study of cytomegalovirus exposure and HLA in healthy donors (dated by TCRdb to 2016 to 2017). Libraries came from the immunoSEQ multiplex PCR assay. For the multiplex PCR, a mixture combining 60 forward primers for TCR Vbeta segments and 13 reverse primers for TCR Jbeta segments was used. TCRdb mirrors the immuneACCESS table, restricted to in-frame sequences. Some clones are absent from its copies; in checked studies, under half trace to an unresolved V gene, and the reason for the others is unknown. Within this sample are about 240,000 clones, with 80% to 85% of them counted one time only. The ten largest clones capture 8% of the sample. Sequences were obtained from PBMCs. The receptors were sampled from a woman aged 55-75 years in good health and CMV-seropositive.

The genes are TRBV9 and TRBJ2-3, with 9 bases identical to TRBD2. Losses at the gene ends were 2 bases for V and 4 bases for J; bases not matched to a gene: 5. This CDR3 comprises 15 residues. The germline gives CDR1 SGDLS, CDR2 YYNGEE. CDR3 bases: TGTGCCAGCAGCGTCGGCGGGAGGGCATCAGATACGCAGTATTTT. Its protein product is CASSVGGRASDTQYF.

The rearrangement joins TRBV5-1 to TRBJ2-1; D is undetermined. V was clipped by 0 bases and J by 4 bases, with 11 bases between them. Germline CDR1 reads SGHRS; CDR2 reads YFSETQ. The CDR3 consists of 15 residues. The CDR3 is CASSLGQDRYNEQFF. CDR3 in DNA: TGCGCCAGCAGCTTGGGGCAGGATCGATACAATGAGCAGTTCTTC.

This chain joins TRBV12-5 and TRBJ1-2; D perhaps matches TRBD1 (6 bases). The CDR3 has 16 residues. The germline V gene has CDR1 LGHNT and CDR2 FRNRAP. V lost 0 bases and J lost 8, with 19 bases in between. CDR3 amino acids: CASGLVPQGFESGYTF. The DNA for the CDR3 is TGTGCTAGTGGTTTGGTACCACAGGGCTTTGAAAGCGGCTACACCTTC. The full variable domain, its missing parts supplied by reference TRBV12-5 and TRBJ1-2, is DARVTQTPRHKVTEMGQEVTMRCQPILGHNTVFWYRQTMMQGLELLAYFRNRAPLDDSGMPKDRFSAEMPDATLATLKIQPSEPRDSAVYFCASGLVPQGFESGYTFGSGTRLTVV.